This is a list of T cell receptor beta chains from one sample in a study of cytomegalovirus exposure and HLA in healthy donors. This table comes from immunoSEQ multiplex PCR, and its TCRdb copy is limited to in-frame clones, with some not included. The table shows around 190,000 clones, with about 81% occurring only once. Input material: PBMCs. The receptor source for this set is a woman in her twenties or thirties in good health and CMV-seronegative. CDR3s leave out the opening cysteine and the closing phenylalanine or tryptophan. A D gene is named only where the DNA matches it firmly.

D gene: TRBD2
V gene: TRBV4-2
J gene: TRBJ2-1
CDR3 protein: ASSPSASGGADEQF

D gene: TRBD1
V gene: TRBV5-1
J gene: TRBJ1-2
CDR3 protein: ASSYGQDPGGYT

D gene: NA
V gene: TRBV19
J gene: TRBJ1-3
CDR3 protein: ASTAGSTIY

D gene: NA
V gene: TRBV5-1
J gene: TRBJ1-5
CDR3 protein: ASSRTAGDQPQH

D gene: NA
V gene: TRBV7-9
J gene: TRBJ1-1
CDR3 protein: ASSLVSVDEAF

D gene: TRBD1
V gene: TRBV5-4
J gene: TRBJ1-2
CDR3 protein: ASNSGQGKLYGYT

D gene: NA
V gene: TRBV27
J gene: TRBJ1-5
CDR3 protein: ASSSQFHGQPQH

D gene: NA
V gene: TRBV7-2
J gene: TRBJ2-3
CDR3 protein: ASSLGTSTDTQY

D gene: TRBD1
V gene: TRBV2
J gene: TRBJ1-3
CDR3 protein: ASRTPGQGISGNTIY

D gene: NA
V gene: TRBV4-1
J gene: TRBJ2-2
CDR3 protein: ASSGQGWTGELF

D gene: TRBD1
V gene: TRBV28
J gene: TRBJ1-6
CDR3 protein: ASRTFGQGNNSPLH

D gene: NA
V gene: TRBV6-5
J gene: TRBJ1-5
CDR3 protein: ASSLERGRQPQH

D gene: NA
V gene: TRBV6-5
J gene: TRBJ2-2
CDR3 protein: ASSYSGTGELF

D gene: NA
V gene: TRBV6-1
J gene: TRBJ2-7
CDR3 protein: ASTRTSSYEQY

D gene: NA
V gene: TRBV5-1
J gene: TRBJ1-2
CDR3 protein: ASSLALVSYGYT

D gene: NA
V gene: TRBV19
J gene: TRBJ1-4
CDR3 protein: ASSGGAHEKLF

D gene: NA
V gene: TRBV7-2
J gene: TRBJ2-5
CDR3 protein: ASSSEGQGEETQY

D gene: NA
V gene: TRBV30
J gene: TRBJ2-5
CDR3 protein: AWSVAPAETQY

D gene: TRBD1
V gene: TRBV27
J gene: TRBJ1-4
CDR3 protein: AVGVGRGLTNEKLF

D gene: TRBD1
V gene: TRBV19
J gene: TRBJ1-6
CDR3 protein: ASSIRQGNYNSPLH

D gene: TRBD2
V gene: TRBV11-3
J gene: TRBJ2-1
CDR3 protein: ASSSSGAYNEQF

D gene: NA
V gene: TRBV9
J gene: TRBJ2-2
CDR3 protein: ASSVGGWTGELF

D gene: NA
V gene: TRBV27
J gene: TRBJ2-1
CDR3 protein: ASRDPSGYNEQF

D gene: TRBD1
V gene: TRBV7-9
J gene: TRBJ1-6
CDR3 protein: ASRHGQGGSPLH

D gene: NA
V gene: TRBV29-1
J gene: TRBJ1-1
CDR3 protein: SVADREAF

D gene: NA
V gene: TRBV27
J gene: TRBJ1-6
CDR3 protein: ASSLLPGVESPLH

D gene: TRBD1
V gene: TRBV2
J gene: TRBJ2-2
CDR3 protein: ASKPDRESGELF

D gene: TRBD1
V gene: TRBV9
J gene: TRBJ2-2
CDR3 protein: ASSVGGTGGPVRQLF

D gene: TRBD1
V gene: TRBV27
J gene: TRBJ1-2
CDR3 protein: ASSLGQGGYGYT

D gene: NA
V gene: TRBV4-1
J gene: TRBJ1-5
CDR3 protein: ASSQAGNSNQPQH

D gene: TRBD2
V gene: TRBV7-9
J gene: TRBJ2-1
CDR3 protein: ASSIRLAGGPRNEQF

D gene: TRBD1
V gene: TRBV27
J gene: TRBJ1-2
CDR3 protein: ASSLRVGGGYGYT

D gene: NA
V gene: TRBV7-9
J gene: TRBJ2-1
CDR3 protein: ASSYSLGPGGDEQF

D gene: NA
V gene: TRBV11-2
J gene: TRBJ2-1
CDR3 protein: ASSRQSSSYNEQF

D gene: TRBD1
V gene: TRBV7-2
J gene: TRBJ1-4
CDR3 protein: ASSLAFLTGPNEKLF

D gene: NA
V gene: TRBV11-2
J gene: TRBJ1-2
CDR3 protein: ASSFRSGGYT

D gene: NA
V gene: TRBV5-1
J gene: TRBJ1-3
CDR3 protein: ASSLVMLGASGNTIY

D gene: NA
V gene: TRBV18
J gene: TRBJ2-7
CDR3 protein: ASSPRQTSSYEQY

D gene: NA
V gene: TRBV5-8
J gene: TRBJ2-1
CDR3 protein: ASSRSSNEQF

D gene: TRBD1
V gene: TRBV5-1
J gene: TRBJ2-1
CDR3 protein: ASSPATGGGYNEQF

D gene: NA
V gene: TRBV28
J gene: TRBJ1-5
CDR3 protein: ALGSVSNQPQH

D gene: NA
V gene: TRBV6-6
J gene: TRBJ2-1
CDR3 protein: ASSYSRDYNEQF

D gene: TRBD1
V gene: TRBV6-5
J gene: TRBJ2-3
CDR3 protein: ASKQTGLTDTQY

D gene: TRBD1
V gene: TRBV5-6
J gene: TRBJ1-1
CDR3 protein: ASSSPGQTNTEAF

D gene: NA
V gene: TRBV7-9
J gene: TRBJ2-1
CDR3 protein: ASSPVNEQF

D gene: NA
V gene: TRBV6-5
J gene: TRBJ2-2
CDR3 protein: ASTRTRDTGELF

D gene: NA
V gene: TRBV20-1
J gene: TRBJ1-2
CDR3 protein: SARDRGYT

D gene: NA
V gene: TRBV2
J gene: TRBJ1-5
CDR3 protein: ASRLESGGDQPQH

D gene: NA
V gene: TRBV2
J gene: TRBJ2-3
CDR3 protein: ASSDRLGGGTDTQY

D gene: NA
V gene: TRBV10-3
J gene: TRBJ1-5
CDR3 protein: AISVSFGQSNQPQH

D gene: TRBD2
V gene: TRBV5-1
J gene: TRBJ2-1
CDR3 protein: ASNFGGGARNEQF

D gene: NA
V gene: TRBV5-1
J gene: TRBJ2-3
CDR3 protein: ASSLAGGYSTDTQY

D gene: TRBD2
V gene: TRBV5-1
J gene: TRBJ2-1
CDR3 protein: ASSLGLAGVGEQF

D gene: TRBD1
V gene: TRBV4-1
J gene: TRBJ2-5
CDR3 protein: ASSHAPERGRETQY

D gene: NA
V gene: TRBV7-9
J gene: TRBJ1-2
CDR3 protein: ASSLWATELLDGGYT

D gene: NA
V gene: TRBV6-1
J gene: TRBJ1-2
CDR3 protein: ASRANPQGLT